This TCR beta chain emerged from a study of patients and donors after allogeneic stem cell transplantation. Germline assignment: CDR1 MDHEN and CDR2 SYDVKM. CDR3 length: 14 residues. The junction had 8 bases not matched to a gene; V was cut back by 5 bases and J by 7 bases. Each CDR3 protein gets one entry after TCRdb re-called the RT-PCR reads with MiXCR. The repertoire has over 200,000 distinct CDR3 sequences, around two fifths of them found once; the top ten carry roughly 11%. The clonotype was recovered from a human donor who was either an allogeneic HSCT recipient or a stem cell or donor lymphocyte infusion donor (not recorded which). It is not recorded whose cells these are; they may come from a transplant donor. Specimen: blood, either unsorted or a sorted T cell fraction (not recorded which). This rearrangement joins TRBV28 to TRBJ1-5; 7 nucleotides align to TRBD1. CDR3 residues: CASSLGQLDQPQHF. The CDR3 DNA reads as TGTGCCAGCAGTCTGGGACAGTTGGACCAGCCCCAGCATTTT.